These T cell receptor beta chains were read from a single sample in a study of PD-L1 blockade in urothelial cancer. Method: immunoSEQ multiplex PCR; TCRdb's copy keeps in-frame clones and lacks some. In the table there are fewer than 50,000 clones, roughly four fifths of which are singletons. The input for sequencing was PBMCs, taken around atezolizumab (anti-PD-L1) treatment. Every receptor here comes from a man between 65 and 85 years old with urothelial cancer. Each CDR3 is given with its conserved first and last residue. The D gene is left open where the match is weak. Clone size, where shown, is once, few, many, or a class for clones that have expanded.

TRBJ2-3,TRBV5-5,.,.,CASSLWGARSDTQYF,TGTGCCAGCAGCTTGTGGGGCGCGCGGTCGGATACGCAGTATTTT
TRBJ2-1,TRBV6-6,.,.,CASSPLTPSSYNEQFF,TGTGCCAGCAGTCCCTTGACTCCGAGCTCCTACAATGAGCAGTTCTTC
TRBJ1-1,TRBV5-1,.,TRBD1,CASSLQGGALNTEAFF,TGCGCCAGCAGCTTACAGGGGGGAGCATTGAACACTGAAGCTTTCTTT
TRBJ2-4,TRBV4-3,.,TRBD1,CASSPGGTGDIQYF,TGCGCCAGCAGCCCGGGGGGGACAGGGGACATTCAGTACTTC
TRBJ2-1,TRBV5-4,.,.,CASSWHYNEQFF,TGTGCCAGCAGCTGGCACTACAATGAGCAGTTCTTC
TRBJ2-5,TRBV7-6,.,TRBD2,CASSSLAGVETQYF,TGTGCCAGCAGCTCTCTAGCGGGAGTGGAGACCCAGTACTTC
TRBJ2-5,TRBV7-8,.,TRBD1,CASSQGWQGALETQYF,TGTGCCAGCAGCCAGGGCTGGCAGGGGGCTCTAGAGACCCAGTACTTC
TRBJ2-5,TRBV4-3,.,TRBD2,CASSLIAGPQETQYF,TGCGCCAGCAGCCTCATAGCGGGACCTCAAGAGACCCAGTACTTC
TRBJ1-1,TRBV7-2,.,.,CASSARGGIPEAFF,TGTGCCAGCAGCGCTAGGGGGGGAATCCCTGAAGCTTTCTTT
TRBJ1-2,TRBV28,.,TRBD1,CASRKPDRGLTNYGYTF,TGTGCCAGCAGAAAGCCAGACAGGGGGCTTACTAACTATGGCTACACCTTC
TRBJ1-1,TRBV11-2,.,TRBD1,CASSPTGTGAEAFF,TGTGCCAGCAGTCCTACCGGGACAGGGGCTGAAGCTTTCTTT
TRBJ1-6,TRBV9,.,.,CASTEQDNSPLHF,TGTGCCAGCACCGAGCAGGATAATTCACCCCTCCACTTT
TRBJ1-3,TRBV7-2,few,TRBD1,CASSPSRGRTGNTIYF,TGTGCCAGCAGCCCCTCCAGGGGGCGGACCGGAAACACCATATATTTT
TRBJ2-2,TRBV7-9,.,TRBD2,CASSVLAGAVGELFF,TGTGCCAGCAGCGTATTAGCGGGAGCGGTCGGGGAGCTGTTTTTT
TRBJ2-6,TRBV27,once,.,CASSLLAGAHSVEANVLTF,TGTGCCAGCAGTTTATTAGCAGGGGCTCATTCTGTTGAGGCCAACGTCCTGACTTTC
TRBJ2-7,TRBV28,.,.,CASSSRGQPYEQYF,TGTGCCAGCAGCAGCCGAGGACAGCCCTACGAGCAGTACTTC
TRBJ1-1,TRBV19,few,TRBD1,CASRDRGGSMNTEAFF,TGTGCCAGTAGGGACAGGGGCGGGAGTATGAACACTGAAGCTTTCTTT
TRBJ1-1,TRBV6-4,.,TRBD1,CASSKDRATEAFF,TGTGCCAGCAGCAAAGACAGGGCCACTGAAGCTTTCTTT
TRBJ1-2,TRBV5-1,.,.,CASSPGRDYGYTF,TGCGCCAGCAGCCCCGGCAGGGACTATGGCTACACCTTC
TRBJ2-7,TRBV2,.,.,CASSGPGVSYEQYF,TGTGCCAGCAGTGGCCCGGGAGTCTCCTACGAGCAGTACTTC
TRBJ1-6,TRBV18,.,.,CASSPGEGSPLHF,TGTGCCAGCTCACCAGGAGAGGGTTCACCCCTCCACTTT
TRBJ1-4,TRBV18,.,.,CASSPDIDEKLFF,TGTGCCAGCTCGCCCGACATCGATGAAAAACTGTTTTTT
TRBJ2-3,TRBV7-2,.,.,CASSDRLSTQYF,TGTGCCAGCAGCGATAGACTGAGTACGCAGTATTTT
TRBJ1-1,TRBV5-1,.,.,CASSWGDRKNTEAFF,TGCGCCAGCAGCTGGGGCGACAGAAAGAACACTGAAGCTTTCTTT
TRBJ2-2,TRBV5-6,few,.,CASSKGTLTGELFF,TGTGCCAGCAGCAAAGGGACTCTCACCGGGGAGCTGTTTTTT
TRBJ2-5,TRBV7-2,.,TRBD2,CASSLGISGGAGETQYF,TGTGCCAGCAGCTTAGGAATTAGCGGGGGGGCCGGAGAGACCCAGTACTTC
TRBJ2-3,TRBV18,.,.,CASSPVGGDTDTQYF,TGTGCCAGCTCACCCGTAGGGGGGGACACAGATACGCAGTATTTT
TRBJ2-7,TRBV6-6,.,TRBD2,CASTPGGLAGVSEQYF,TGTGCCAGCACCCCGGGGGGACTAGCGGGAGTCAGCGAGCAGTACTTC
TRBJ1-2,TRBV19,.,TRBD1,CASSLQGAFGYGYTF,TGTGCCAGTTCACTCCAGGGGGCATTTGGATATGGCTACACCTTC
TRBJ2-1,TRBV13,.,TRBD2,CASSWPGLAGNNEQFF,TGTGCCAGCAGTTGGCCGGGACTAGCGGGAAACAATGAGCAGTTCTTC